The sequence of this T cell receptor (beta chain) was determined in a study of a mutant IDH1 vaccine in newly diagnosed glioma. Between the trimmed V and J ends, which lost 6 bases and 2 bases, there was a span of 13 bases. Germline lookup yields CDR1 KGHSH and CDR2 LQKENI. There are 14 residues in the CDR3. Clones were sequenced by immunoSEQ multiplex PCR, and TCRdb holds only the in-frame ones, with some missing. The data contain tens of thousands of clones, over 75% of them singletons. Time point meaning: baseline, week 1 (first vaccination visit). Noted treatment: pre-vaccination baseline after standard-of-care therapy. Donors harbored newly found WHO grade 3 or 4 IDH1-mutant, ATRX-lost astrocytomas.

The material was PBMCs, obtained from a glioma patient treated with radiotherapy, temozolomide or both. This chain joins TRBV18 and TRBJ1-1; the D is unclear. The clonotype was recovered from a man aged 35 to 55 with glioma. Some clones in this sample may be carry-over from other donors' samples. This CDR3 is CASSWRADNTEAFF. CDR3 nucleotides: TGTGCCAGCTCCTGGAGGGCTGATAACACTGAAGCTTTCTTT.